This TCR beta chain was retrieved from a study of T cells after yellow fever vaccination. Study-level findings and limits: Boosting was followed by the reappearance of most primary-vaccination clones (just under 97% CD4, about 90% CD8). FACS-sorted repertoires could harbor abundant contaminating bulk-population clonotypes.

CDR3 length equals 14 residues. V was clipped by 3 bases and J by 7 bases, with 17 bases between them. Germline CDR1 is SGHTS and CDR2 is YDEGEE. A few counts support this clonotype. Antigen: not known. From the 5' RACE reads, TCRdb called clonotypes with MiXCR, one entry per CDR3 protein. The table lists hundreds of thousands of distinct CDR3 sequences, less than 15% of them singletons. The chain uses TRBV5-8 and TRBJ2-7; perhaps TRBD2 as D (5 bases). This receptor was obtained from a young man who received the YFV17D yellow fever vaccine. The material sequenced was PBMCs, taken on the day of the yellow fever booster vaccination. As DNA, the CDR3 is TGTGCCAGCAGCTACCGCCTAGCTCTAGGGGAGCAGTACTTC. Translating it yields CASSYRLALGEQYF.